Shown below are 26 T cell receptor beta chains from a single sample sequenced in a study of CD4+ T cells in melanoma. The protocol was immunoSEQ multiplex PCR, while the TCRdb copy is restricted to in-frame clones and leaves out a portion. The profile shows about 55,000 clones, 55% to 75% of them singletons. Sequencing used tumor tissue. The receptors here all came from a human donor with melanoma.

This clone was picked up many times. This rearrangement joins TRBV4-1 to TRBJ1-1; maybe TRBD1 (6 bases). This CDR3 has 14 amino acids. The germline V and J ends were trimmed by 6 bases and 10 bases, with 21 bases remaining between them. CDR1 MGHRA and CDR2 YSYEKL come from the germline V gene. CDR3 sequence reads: CASRPGDLSPLAFF. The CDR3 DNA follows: TGCGCCAGCAGACCAGGGGACCTCTCGCCTCTAGCTTTCTTT.

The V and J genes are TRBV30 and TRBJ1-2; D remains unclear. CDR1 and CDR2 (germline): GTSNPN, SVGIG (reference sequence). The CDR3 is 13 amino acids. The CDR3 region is CTYLDGANYGYTF. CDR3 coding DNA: TGTACCTACCTAGACGGTGCTAACTATGGCTACACCTTC.

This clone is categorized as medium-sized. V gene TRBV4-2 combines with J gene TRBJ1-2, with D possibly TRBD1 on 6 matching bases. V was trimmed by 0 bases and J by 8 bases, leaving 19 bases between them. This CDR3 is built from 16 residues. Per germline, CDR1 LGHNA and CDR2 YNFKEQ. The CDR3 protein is CASSQDKTGASRGYTF. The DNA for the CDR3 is TGTGCCAGCAGCCAAGATAAGACAGGCGCTTCTAGGGGCTACACCTTC.

The CDR3 sequence is CASSYSSDSYNSPLHF. The CDR3 DNA sequence: TGTGCCAGCAGTTACTCTTCTGATTCCTATAATTCACCCCTCCACTTT. The genes are TRBV6-6 and TRBJ1-6; D gene ambiguous. Looked up from germline, CDR1 is MNHNY and CDR2 is SVGAGI (reference sequence). Trimming shortened V by 0 bases and J by 1 base, and 7 bases separated the two germline ends. This CDR3 has 16 residues.

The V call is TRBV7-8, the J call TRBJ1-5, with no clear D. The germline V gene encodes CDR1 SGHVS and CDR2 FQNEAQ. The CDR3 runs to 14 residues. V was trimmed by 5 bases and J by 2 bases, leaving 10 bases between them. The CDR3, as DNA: TGTGCCAGCAGCCTAGGGCCCCGCAATCAGCCCCAGCATTTT. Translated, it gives CASSLGPRNQPQHF.

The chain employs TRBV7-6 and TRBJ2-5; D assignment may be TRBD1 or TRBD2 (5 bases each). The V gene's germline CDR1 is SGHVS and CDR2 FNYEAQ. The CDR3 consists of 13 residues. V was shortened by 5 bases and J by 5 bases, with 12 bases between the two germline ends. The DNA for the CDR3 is TGTGCCAGCAGCACCTCGGGGCCCGAGACCCAGTACTTC. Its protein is CASSTSGPETQYF.

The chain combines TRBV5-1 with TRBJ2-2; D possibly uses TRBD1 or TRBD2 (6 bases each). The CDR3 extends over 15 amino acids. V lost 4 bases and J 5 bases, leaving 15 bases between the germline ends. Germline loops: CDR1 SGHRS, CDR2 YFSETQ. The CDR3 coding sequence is TGCGCCAGCAGCCTTGGGGGGCCGAGGACCGGGGAGCTGTTTTTT. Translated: CASSLGGPRTGELFF. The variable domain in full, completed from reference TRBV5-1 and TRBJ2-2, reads KAGVTQTPRYLIKTRGQQVTLSCSPISGHRSVSWYQQTPGQGLQFLFEYFSETQRNKGNFPGRFSGRQFSNSRSEMNVSTLELGDSALYLCASSLGGPRTGELFFGEGSRLTVL.

The CDR3 reads CASSEGGGGNTQYF. CDR3 DNA sequence: TGTGCCAGCAGCGAAGGGGGCGGGGGGAATACGCAGTATTTT. The rearrangement joins TRBV7-2 to TRBJ2-3; D perhaps matches TRBD2 (8 bases). Germline CDR1 reads SGHTA; CDR2 reads FQGNSA. The CDR3 has 14 amino acids. V was shortened by 5 bases and J by 7 bases, with 16 bases between the two germline ends.

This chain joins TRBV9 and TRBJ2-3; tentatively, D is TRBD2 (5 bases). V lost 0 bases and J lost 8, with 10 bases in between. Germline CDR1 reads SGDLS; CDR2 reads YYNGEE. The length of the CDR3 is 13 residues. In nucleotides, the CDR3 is TGTGCCAGCAGCGTAGGTCTAGCAAGTACGCAGTATTTT. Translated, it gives CASSVGLASTQYF.

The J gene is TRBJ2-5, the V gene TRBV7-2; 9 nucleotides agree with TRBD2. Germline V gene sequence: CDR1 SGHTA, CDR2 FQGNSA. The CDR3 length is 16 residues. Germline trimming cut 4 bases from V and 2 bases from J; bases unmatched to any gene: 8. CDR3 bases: TGTGCCAGCAGCTGGTCTAGCGGGGTCTTACAAGAGACCCAGTACTTC. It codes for CASSWSSGVLQETQYF.

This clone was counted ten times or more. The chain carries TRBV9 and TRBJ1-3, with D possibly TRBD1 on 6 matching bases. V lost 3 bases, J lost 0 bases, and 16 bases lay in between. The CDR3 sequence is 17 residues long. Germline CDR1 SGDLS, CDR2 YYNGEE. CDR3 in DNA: TGTGCCAGCAGCGAAAATGTGGACAGCTACTCTGGAAACACCATATATTTT. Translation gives CASSENVDSYSGNTIYF.

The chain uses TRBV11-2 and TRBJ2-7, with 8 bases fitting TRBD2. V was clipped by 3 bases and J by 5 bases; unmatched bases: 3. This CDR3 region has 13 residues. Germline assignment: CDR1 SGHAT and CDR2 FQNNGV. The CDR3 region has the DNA TGTGCCAGCAGCTTCGGGGGGGCTGACGAGCAGTACTTC. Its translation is CASSFGGADEQYF.

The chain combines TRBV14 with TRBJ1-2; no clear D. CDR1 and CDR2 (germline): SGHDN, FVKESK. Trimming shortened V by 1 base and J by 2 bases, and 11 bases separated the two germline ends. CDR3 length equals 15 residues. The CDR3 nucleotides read TGTGCCAGCAGCCAAGGGCGCCATTACAACTATGGCTACACCTTC. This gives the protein CASSQGRHYNYGYTF.

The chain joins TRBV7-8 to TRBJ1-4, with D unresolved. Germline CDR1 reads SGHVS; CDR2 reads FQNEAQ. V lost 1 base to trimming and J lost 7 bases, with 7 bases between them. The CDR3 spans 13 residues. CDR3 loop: CASSLGGFEKLFF. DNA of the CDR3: TGTGCCAGCAGCTTAGGCGGGTTTGAAAAACTGTTTTTT.

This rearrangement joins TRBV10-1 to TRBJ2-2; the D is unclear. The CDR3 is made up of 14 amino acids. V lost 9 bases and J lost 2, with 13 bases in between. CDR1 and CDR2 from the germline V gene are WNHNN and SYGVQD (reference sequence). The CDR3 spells CASERFPNTGELFF. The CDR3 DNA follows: TGCGCCAGTGAACGTTTCCCCAACACCGGGGAGCTGTTTTTT.

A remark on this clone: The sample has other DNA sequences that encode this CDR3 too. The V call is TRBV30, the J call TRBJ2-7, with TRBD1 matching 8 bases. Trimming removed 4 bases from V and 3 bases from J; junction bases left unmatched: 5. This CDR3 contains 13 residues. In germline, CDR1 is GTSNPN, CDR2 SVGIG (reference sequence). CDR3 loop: CAWTGTGRYEQYF. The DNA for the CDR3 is TGTGCCTGGACCGGGACAGGACGCTACGAGCAGTACTTC.

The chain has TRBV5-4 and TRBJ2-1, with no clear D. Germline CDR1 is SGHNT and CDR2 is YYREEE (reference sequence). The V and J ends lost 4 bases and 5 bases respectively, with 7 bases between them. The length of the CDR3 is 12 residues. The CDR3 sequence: CASSLVNNEQFF. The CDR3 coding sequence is TGTGCCAGCAGCCTCGTGAACAATGAGCAGTTCTTC.

This CDR3 is CASSPGNYGYTF. For the CDR3, the DNA is TGTGCCAGCAGCCCAGGGAACTATGGCTACACCTTC. The rearrangement uses TRBV7-3 and TRBJ1-2; tentative D call: TRBD1 (5 bases). V gave up 5 bases and J gave up 2 bases, with 6 bases separating them. This CDR3 is built from 12 residues. Per the germline V gene, CDR1 is SGHTA and CDR2 is FQGTGA.

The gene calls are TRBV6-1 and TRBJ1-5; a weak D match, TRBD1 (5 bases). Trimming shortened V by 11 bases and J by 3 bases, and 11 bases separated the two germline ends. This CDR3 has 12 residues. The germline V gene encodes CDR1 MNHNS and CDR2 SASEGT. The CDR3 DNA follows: TGTGCCGGGGGAGCTGACAATCAGCCCCAGCATTTT. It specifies CAGGADNQPQHF.

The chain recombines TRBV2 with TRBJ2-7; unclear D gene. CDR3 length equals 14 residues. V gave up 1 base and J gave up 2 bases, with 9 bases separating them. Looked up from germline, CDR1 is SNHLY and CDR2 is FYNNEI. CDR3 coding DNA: TGTGCCAGCAGTGAAGGTGGTCGCCCCTACGAGCAGTACTTC. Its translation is CASSEGGRPYEQYF.

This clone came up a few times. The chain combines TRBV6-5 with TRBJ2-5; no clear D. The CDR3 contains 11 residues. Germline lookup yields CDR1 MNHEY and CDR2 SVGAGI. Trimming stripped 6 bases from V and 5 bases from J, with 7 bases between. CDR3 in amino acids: CASSMGETQYF. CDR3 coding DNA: TGTGCCAGCAGCATGGGGGAGACCCAGTACTTC.

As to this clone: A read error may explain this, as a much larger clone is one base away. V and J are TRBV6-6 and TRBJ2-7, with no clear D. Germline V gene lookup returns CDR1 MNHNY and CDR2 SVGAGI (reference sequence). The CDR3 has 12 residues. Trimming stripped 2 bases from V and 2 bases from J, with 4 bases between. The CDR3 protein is CASSYGPYEQYF. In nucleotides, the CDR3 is TGTGCCAGCAGTTACGGGCCCTACGAGCAGTACTTC.

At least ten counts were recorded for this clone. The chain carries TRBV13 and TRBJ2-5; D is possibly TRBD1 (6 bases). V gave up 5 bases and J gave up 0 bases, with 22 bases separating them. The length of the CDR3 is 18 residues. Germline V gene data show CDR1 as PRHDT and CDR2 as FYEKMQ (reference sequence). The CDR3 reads CASSVRAGVRGDQETQYF. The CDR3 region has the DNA TGTGCCAGCAGCGTACGTGCCGGGGTCAGGGGAGACCAAGAGACCCAGTACTTC.

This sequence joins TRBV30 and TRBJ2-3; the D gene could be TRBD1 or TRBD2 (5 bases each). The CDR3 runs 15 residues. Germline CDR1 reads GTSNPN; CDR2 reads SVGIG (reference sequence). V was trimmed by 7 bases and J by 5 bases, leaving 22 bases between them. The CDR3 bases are TGTGCCTTGTCACCGACAGTGACAGAGGGAGATACGCAGTATTTT. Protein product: CALSPTVTEGDTQYF.

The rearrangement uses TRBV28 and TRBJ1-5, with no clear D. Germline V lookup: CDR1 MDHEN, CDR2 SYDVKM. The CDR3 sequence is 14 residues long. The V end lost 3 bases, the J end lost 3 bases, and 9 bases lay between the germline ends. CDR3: CASSFSSYNQPQHF. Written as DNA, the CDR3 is TGTGCCAGCAGTTTCAGCAGCTACAATCAGCCCCAGCATTTT.

The CDR3 nucleotides read TGTGCCAGCTCGACAAGGGGGAATGAGCAGTTCTTC. It specifies CASSTRGNEQFF. J is TRBJ2-1 and V is TRBV18, with D possibly TRBD1 on 6 matching bases. Germline assignment: CDR1 KGHSH and CDR2 LQKENI. The CDR3 covers 12 residues. V lost 6 bases and J 7 bases, leaving 10 bases between the germline ends.